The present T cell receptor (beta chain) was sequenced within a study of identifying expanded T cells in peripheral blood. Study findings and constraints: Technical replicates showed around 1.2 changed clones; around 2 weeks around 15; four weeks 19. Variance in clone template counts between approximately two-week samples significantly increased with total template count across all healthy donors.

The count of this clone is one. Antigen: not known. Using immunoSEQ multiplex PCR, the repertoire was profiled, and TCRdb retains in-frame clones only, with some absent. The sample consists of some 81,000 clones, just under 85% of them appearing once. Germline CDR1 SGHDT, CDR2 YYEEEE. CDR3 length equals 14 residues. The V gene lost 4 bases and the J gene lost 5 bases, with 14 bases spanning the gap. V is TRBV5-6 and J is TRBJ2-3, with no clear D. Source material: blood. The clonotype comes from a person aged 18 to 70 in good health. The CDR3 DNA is TGTGCCAGCAGCCCCACTGGGGTCCTAGATACGCAGTATTTT. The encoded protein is CASSPTGVLDTQYF. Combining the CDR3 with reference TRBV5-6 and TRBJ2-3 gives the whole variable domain DAGVTQSPTHLIKTRGQQVTLRCSPKSGHDTVSWYQQALGQGPQFIFQYYEEEERQRGNFPDRFSGHQFPNYSSELNVNALLLGDSALYLCASSPTGVLDTQYFGPGTRLTVL.